What follows are 26 T cell receptor beta chains derived from one specimen sequenced in a study of spatial heterogeneity in lung cancer. Regarding the study as a whole: The study found that expanded intratumoral alpha and beta TCR counts tracked tumor mutation counts.

The time point denotes: sample taken at primary tumor resection. Their specific antigens are unknown. One entry per CDR3 protein results from TCRdb running MiXCR on the 5' RACE reads. Counted here are over 10,000 distinct CDR3 sequences, 5.1% occurring once; the ten biggest clones make up around 25%. Material: lung tumor tissue, obtained at surgery. Every receptor here comes from a male donor with early-stage non-small cell lung cancer.

This clonotype was recorded many times. This beta chain appears as a stray read in a library generated for alpha chains; its size is not informative. The chain combines TRBV5-1 with TRBJ2-5; D is ambiguous. V lost 0 bases and J 3 bases, leaving 0 bases between the germline ends. CDR3 length equals 11 residues. CDR1 is SGHRS, CDR2 YFSETQ, per germline. CDR3: CASSLEETQYF. The CDR3 DNA reads as TGCGCCAGCAGCTTGGAAGAGACCCAGTACTTC.

This clonotype has a handful of counts. This beta chain is off target for a library built for alpha chains, so its abundance means little. The chain uses TRBV5-1 and TRBJ2-5; perhaps TRBD1 as D (7 bases). Germline V gene sequence: CDR1 SGHRS, CDR2 YFSETQ. The CDR3 runs 13 residues. The V end lost 1 base, the J end lost 5 bases, and 9 bases lay between the germline ends. CDR3 residues: CASSLPGGETQYF. The CDR3 DNA reads as TGCGCCAGCAGCTTGCCAGGGGGGGAGACCCAGTACTTC.

This clonotype was seen repeatedly, ten times or more. A library prepared for alpha chains yielded this beta chain as an off-target read; its size is of little meaning. The CDR3 nucleotides are TGCAGCGCCGCGGGGACAACTAGCACAGATACGCAGTATTTT. Translation gives CSAAGTTSTDTQYF. This rearrangement joins TRBV29-1 to TRBJ2-3; D is tentatively TRBD1 or TRBD2 (6 bases each). Trimming stripped 7 bases from V and 0 bases from J, with 14 bases between. CDR1 and CDR2 (germline): SQVTM, ANQGSEA. The CDR3 has 14 residues.

There are many counts of this clonotype. This beta chain is a stray sequence in a library constructed for alpha chains; its clone size is not meaningful. The J gene is TRBJ1-1, the V gene TRBV7-2; D gene unclear. Trimming left V 6 bases short and J 2 bases short, with 13 bases between. Germline lookup yields CDR1 SGHTA and CDR2 FQGNSA. The CDR3 has 14 residues. The CDR3 region is CASRPSGTNTEAFF. In DNA, the CDR3 is TGTGCCAGCAGACCCTCCGGCACCAACACTGAAGCTTTCTTT.

Worth noting for this clonotype: The germline gene is not matched at one end of the junction; a read error may be the cause. This beta chain represents an off-target read in a library built for alpha chains; its size is of limited meaning. This sequence joins TRBV7-8 and TRBJ2-5; TRBD1 aligns across 7 bases. Germline values: CDR1 SGHVS, CDR2 FQNEAQ. The CDR3 length is 13 residues. The CDR3 loop is CVSSPGQWETQYF. The CDR3 DNA follows: TGTGTCAGCAGCCCGGGACAGTGGGAGACCCAGTACTTC.

This clonotype was observed many times. Within a library made for alpha chains, this beta chain is off target, and its count is uninformative. V is TRBV4-2 and J is TRBJ2-3; 16 bases line up with TRBD2. Germline loops: CDR1 LGHNA, CDR2 YNFKEQ. This CDR3 region has 17 residues. V shed 4 bases, J shed 4 bases, and the junction held 5 bases outside the gene matches. CDR3 amino acids: CASSLGTSGGVSDTQYF. The CDR3 DNA is TGTGCCAGCAGCCTTGGGACTAGCGGGGGGGTCTCAGATACGCAGTATTTT.

The sample holds many counts of this clonotype. With the library built for alpha chains, this beta chain is off target and its frequency is not meaningful. V gene TRBV7-2 combines with J gene TRBJ1-2; D not resolved. This CDR3 has 17 residues. The germline gives CDR1 SGHTA, CDR2 FQGNSA. Trimming removed 1 base at V and 4 bases at J, with 19 bases between. In DNA form, the CDR3 reads TGTGCCAGCAGCTTAGAGGGCGTTGCTTTCAGCGTCTATGGCTACACCTTC. Protein: CASSLEGVAFSVYGYTF.

This clonotype was found a few times. The library was designed around alpha chains, so this beta chain is a stray read whose abundance carries little weight. The rearrangement links TRBV12-3 or TRBV12-4 to TRBJ2-4, with 8 bases fitting TRBD2. J gave up 3 bases and V 4 bases, and 5 bases lay outside the gene matches. CDR3 length equals 15 residues. The CDR3 coding sequence is TGTGCCAGCAGTTCCCGGGGGGGTGGCAAAAACATTCAGTACTTC. Its protein is CASSSRGGGKNIQYF.

This clonotype was observed a few times. Found in a library prepared for alpha chains, this beta chain is an off-target read, and its abundance has little meaning. The gene calls are TRBV20-1 and TRBJ1-1; D not certain. Germline CDR1 and CDR2: DFQATT and SNEGSKA (reference sequence). CDR3 length: 12 amino acids. With 5 bases removed from V and 7 bases from J, the gap between germline ends came to 14 bases. The CDR3, as DNA: TGCAGTGCTGAAGGACGACCAAGTGAAGCTTTCTTT. This translates into CSAEGRPSEAFF.

This clonotype showed up many times. For a library built for alpha chains, this beta chain is a stray read; little rests on its size. The chain carries TRBV21-1 and TRBJ2-3; TRBD2, as called in the table, went unchecked against the DNA. TRBV21-1 is recorded as a pseudogene. The CDR3 runs to 15 residues. The CDR3: CASSKGGERRDTQYF. In nucleotides, the CDR3 is TGTGCCAGCAGCAAAGGCGGAGAAAGGAGGGATACGCAGTATTTT.

This clonotype showed up many times. This beta chain is an off-target read within a library intended for alpha chains, so its frequency means little. In DNA, the CDR3 is TGTGCCAGCAGTTTACGAGTAGGTAGCTGGGGGTTCGATGAGCAGTTCTTC. It is translated as CASSLRVGSWGFDEQFF. The V call is TRBV28, the J call TRBJ2-1, with D perhaps being TRBD1 or TRBD2 (5 bases each). This CDR3 region has 17 residues. V was pared by 2 bases and J by 8 bases, with 22 bases between. Per germline, CDR1 MDHEN and CDR2 SYDVKM.

At least ten counts were recorded for this clonotype. This beta chain is off target for a library built for alpha chains, so its abundance means little. The V and J genes are TRBV28 and TRBJ1-5; the D is unclear. The germline CDR1 and CDR2 sequences are MDHEN and SYDVKM. CDR3 size: 14 residues. V gave up 2 bases and J gave up 5 bases, with 10 bases separating them. The CDR3 region is CASSLNPWDQPQHF. The CDR3 nucleotides read TGTGCCAGCAGTTTAAATCCATGGGATCAGCCCCAGCATTTT.

This clonotype showed up many times. The size of this beta chain means little, since it is a stray read in a library made for alpha chains. This rearrangement joins TRBV20-1 to TRBJ1-5; D unresolved. The ends were cut back, 6 bases at V and 2 bases at J, with 14 bases in the middle. Germline CDR1 and CDR2: DFQATT and SNEGSKA (reference sequence). CDR3 length equals 14 residues. The CDR3 region is CSAQTGFRNQPQHF. The DNA of the CDR3 is TGCAGTGCACAGACGGGTTTTCGCAATCAGCCCCAGCATTTT.

This clonotype was counted at least ten times. This beta chain is an unintended read in a library built for alpha chains; its size means little. The rearrangement links TRBV29-1 to TRBJ2-2, with D maybe TRBD1 (5 bases). The germline V gene has CDR1 SQVTM and CDR2 ANQGSEA. The CDR3 covers 13 residues. Deletions cut 5 bases from V and 2 bases from J, with 9 bases between. The CDR3, as DNA: TGCAGCGTTCAAGGACAAAACACCGGGGAGCTGTTTTTT. This sequence encodes CSVQGQNTGELFF.

This clonotype was found many times. In a library made to pick up alpha chains, this beta chain is a stray read with a size that means little. The chain couples TRBV12-5 to TRBJ2-1; D might be TRBD2 (5 bases). Trimming cost V 0 bases and J 9 bases, with 9 bases left between them. Germline V gives CDR1 LGHNT, CDR2 FRNRAP. This CDR3 region has 13 residues. In DNA form, the CDR3 reads TGTGCTAGTGGTTTGGTACTTGGGAGTGAGCAGTTCTTC. This translates into CASGLVLGSEQFF.

Comment on this clonotype: A much larger clone lies one base from this, so it may be a read error. This beta chain is an unintended read in a library built for alpha chains; its size means little. This chain connects TRBV6-2 or TRBV6-3 to TRBJ1-6; the D gene is possibly TRBD1 (6 bases). The CDR3 is 14 amino acids. Germline-derived CDR1 and CDR2 are MNHEY and SVGEGT. The CDR3 reads CTSSYPGASLSLHF. In nucleotides, the CDR3 is TGTACCAGCAGTTACCCAGGGGCCTCCTTATCCCTCCACTTT.

This clonotype was picked up many times. A library made for alpha chains picked up this beta chain off target, so its size means little. V gene TRBV5-4 combines with J gene TRBJ2-5, with D unresolved. Deletions cut 2 bases from V and 1 base from J, with 12 bases between. CDR3 size: 15 residues. In germline, CDR1 is SGHNT, CDR2 YYREEE (reference sequence). The CDR3 sequence: CASSFWRGFQETQYF. In DNA form, the CDR3 reads TGTGCCAGCAGCTTCTGGCGCGGATTCCAAGAGACCCAGTACTTC.

The sample holds many counts of this clonotype. As an off-target read in a library built for alpha chains, this beta chain has a frequency of little significance. The chain couples TRBV18 to TRBJ2-1; D gene uncertain. Trimming removed 3 bases from V and 5 bases from J, with 17 bases in between. Germline V CDR1 and CDR2: KGHSH, LQKENI. The CDR3 runs to 16 residues. The CDR3 here is CASSPGLRWINNEQFF. The CDR3 DNA reads TGTGCCAGCTCACCTGGGTTGCGGTGGATAAACAATGAGCAGTTCTTC.

As regards this clonotype: This beta chain is an unintended read in a library built for alpha chains; its size means little. This chain joins TRBV6-2 or TRBV6-3 and TRBJ1-5; possible D gene TRBD1, 5 bases. V shed 2 bases and J shed 3 bases, with 11 bases lying between them. CDR3 length: 15 residues. Germline lookup yields CDR1 MNHEY and CDR2 SVGEGT. The CDR3 DNA reads TGTGCCAGCAGTTACGGCGGGGCTGACAATCAGCCCCAGCATTTT. Amino acids: CASSYGGADNQPQHF.

As regards this clonotype: Being off target in a library aimed at alpha chains, this beta chain has a size of little meaning. The chain links TRBV12-3 or TRBV12-4 to TRBJ2-3; 7 nucleotides match TRBD2. J lost 4 bases, V lost 3 bases, and 4 bases had no gene match. This CDR3 has 14 residues. The CDR3 bases are TGTGCCAGCAGTTTGGGGGAGGGCGCAGATACGCAGTATTTT. This translates into CASSLGEGADTQYF.

There are many counts of this clonotype. This beta chain is a stray sequence in a library constructed for alpha chains; its clone size is not meaningful. The chain carries TRBV7-2 and TRBJ2-1; weak D call: TRBD2 (6 bases). The CDR3 has 15 residues. V was trimmed by 5 bases and J by 2 bases, leaving 13 bases between them. Germline CDR1 is SGHTA and CDR2 is FQGNSA. The CDR3 nucleotides are TGTGCCAGCAGCACGCGGGACTTAGCCTACAATGAGCAGTTCTTC. This sequence encodes CASSTRDLAYNEQFF.

There are many counts of this clonotype. This beta chain slipped into a library made for alpha chains as a stray read, so its size is not meaningful. This chain connects TRBV7-9 to TRBJ1-5; 7 bases are shared with TRBD1. The CDR3 sequence is 15 residues long. CDR1 and CDR2 (germline): SEHNR, FQNEAQ (reference sequence). The ends lost 1 base at V and 5 bases at J; junction bases unmatched: 5. The CDR3 region is CASSLGGDSYQPQHF. The DNA of the CDR3 is TGTGCCAGCAGCTTAGGAGGGGACAGCTATCAGCCCCAGCATTTT.

This clonotype was recorded many times. A library prepared for alpha chains yielded this beta chain as an off-target read; its size is of little meaning. The CDR3, as DNA: TGCAGTGCCACAGAGGGCAGATCTAGCACAGATACGCAGTATTTT. Its translation: CSATEGRSSTDTQYF. V is TRBV20-1 and J is TRBJ2-3; the D gene is possibly TRBD2 (5 bases). Germline V gene data show CDR1 as DFQATT and CDR2 as SNEGSKA (reference sequence). The CDR3 spans 15 residues. Between the trimmed V and J ends, which lost 6 bases and 0 bases, there was a span of 16 bases.

This clonotype was counted many times. For a library built for alpha chains, this beta chain is a stray read; little rests on its size. The rearrangement links TRBV28 to TRBJ2-3; 7 bases line up with TRBD1. The CDR3 is 14 amino acids. Germline V gene lookup returns CDR1 MDHEN and CDR2 SYDVKM. Trimming removed 5 bases from V and 2 bases from J; junction bases left unmatched: 4. CDR3 in DNA: TGTGCCAGCAGTCCCGGGACAGTCACAGATACGCAGTATTTT. It codes for CASSPGTVTDTQYF.

This clonotype appeared many times. This beta chain is an unintended read in a library built for alpha chains; its size means little. This chain joins TRBV20-1 and TRBJ1-1, with D possibly matching TRBD1 (6 bases). Trimming took 2 bases from V and 8 from J, leaving 9 bases between them. CDR3 length: 11 amino acids. Germline CDR1 reads DFQATT; CDR2 reads SNEGSKA (reference sequence). The CDR3 here is CSARSDREAFF. The CDR3 coding sequence is TGCAGTGCTAGATCAGACAGGGAAGCTTTCTTT.

This clonotype was found many times. This beta chain lies outside the target of a library built for alpha chains; its clone size means little. The J gene is TRBJ2-3, the V gene TRBV5-1; 9 positions match TRBD1. V shed 0 bases, J shed 7 bases, and the junction held 12 bases outside the gene matches. The germline V gene has CDR1 SGHRS and CDR2 YFSETQ. The CDR3 is 17 amino acids. As DNA, the CDR3 is TGCGCCAGCAGCTTGGCCCCAAGCGGGACAGGGTTGAATACGCAGTATTTT. It encodes CASSLAPSGTGLNTQYF.